This entry concerns a single T cell receptor beta chain. Its antigen is unidentified. These data are taken from a study of T cells in tuberculosis. General study findings and limits: Smaller alpha distances in active tuberculosis partly reflected shorter CDR3-alpha lengths.

Clones were sequenced by immunoSEQ multiplex PCR, and TCRdb holds only the in-frame ones, with some missing. The data show some 41,000 clones, with 90% to 95% seen just once and 9.5% to 13% held by the top ten. Germline assignment: CDR1 MNHEY and CDR2 SVGAGI. Germline trimming cut 6 bases from V and 2 bases from J; bases unmatched to any gene: 7. The length of the CDR3 is 15 residues. The source is a donor aged 10 to 29 with latent tuberculosis or without tuberculosis infection. Some clones in this sample may be carry-over from other donors' samples. Sequenced input: PBMCs. The chain links TRBV6-5 to TRBJ2-1; 7 positions match TRBD1. CDR3 loop: CASRDRDRPYNEQFF. CDR3 coding DNA: TGTGCCAGCAGGGACCGGGACAGACCCTACAATGAGCAGTTCTTC.